These 3 T cell receptor beta chains were all obtained from the same sample, sequenced in a study of T-cell memory formation after mild COVID-19. A single record per CDR3 protein comes from TCRdb applying MiXCR to the 5' RACE reads. The data contain 50,000 or so distinct CDR3 sequences, around 10% of them singletons. Sequenced input: PBMCs or a T cell subset sorted from them (not recorded which). These receptors all stem from an adult woman who had mild COVID-19 (a few samples of this study predate the infection). Cell type and time point are not known.

This clonotype showed up just a few times. V gene TRBV9 combines with J gene TRBJ1-1; D might be TRBD1 (5 bases). CDR1 is SGDLS and CDR2 is YYNGEE in the germline V gene. The CDR3 consists of 13 residues. V was clipped by 4 bases and J by 7 bases, with 14 bases between them. CDR3: CASSTQGLGEAFF. The CDR3, as DNA: TGTGCCAGCAGCACCCAGGGATTGGGTGAAGCTTTCTTT.

This clonotype was observed a few times. The chain joins TRBV5-1 to TRBJ2-7, with 12 bases matching TRBD2. The CDR3 spans 15 residues. The trim removed 4 bases at V and 5 bases at J, leaving 7 bases unmatched. Germline lookup yields CDR1 SGHRS and CDR2 YFSETQ. The CDR3 DNA sequence: TGCGCCAGCAGCCCCAGGACTAGCGGGGCCCACGAGCAGTACTTC. Translated: CASSPRTSGAHEQYF.

V is TRBV20-1 and J is TRBJ2-1, with 7 bases fitting TRBD2. CDR1 is DFQATT, CDR2 SNEGSKA, per germline (reference sequence). This CDR3 is 14 amino acids long. V lost 5 bases and J lost 8; bases outside the gene matches: 12. The CDR3 protein is CSALRATSQYEQFF. CDR3 DNA sequence: TGCAGTGCTCTCCGAGCGACTAGCCAGTATGAGCAGTTCTTC.